This TCR beta chain was documented in a study of glioma-infiltrating T cells. Notes on the study in general: Above-expected tissue-blood divergence occurred in all gliomas, most in low-grade ones.

Germline V CDR1 and CDR2: DFQATT, SNEGSKA (reference sequence). The CDR3 loop spans 14 amino acids. A remark on this clonotype: Its antigen is undetermined.

TCR alpha and beta CDR3 regions were amplified from RNA using iRepertoire nested multiplex PCR. TCRdb independently ran MiXCR on the multiplex PCR reads; one entry per CDR3 protein. The table lists about 10,000 distinct CDR3 sequences, 45% to 65% of them singletons, with about a fifth in the top ten. The TCR was taken from a human donor with low-grade glioma or glioblastoma, undergoing nonglioma brain surgery, or in good health (not recorded which). J is TRBJ2-7 and V is TRBV20-1, with D hard to call. Sequenced sample: glioma tissue, nonneoplastic brain tissue, or PBMCs (not recorded which). The CDR3 spells CIARMDELFYEQYF. CDR3 coding DNA: TGCATCGCTAGGATGGACGAACTATTCTACGAGCAGTACTTC.